The source of this TCR beta chain is a study of blood T cell repertoires in COVID-19. The overall study: Specimens from acute and convalescent COVID-19 originated in the United States, Italy and Spain. T cells, B-cell-depleted T cells, or PBMCs supplied cDNA or gDNA.

The authors' processing: Amplified reference gene primers provided the basis for estimating nucleated cell counts. Clones were read by immunoSEQ multiplex PCR, and TCRdb kept only the in-frame ones, dropping some. Clone size and the V and J calls come from that table; the DNA yielded D and trimming. The sample lists approximately 96,000 clones; roughly 90% were seen once. Germline lookup yields CDR1 SGHTA and CDR2 FQGNSA. Trimming took off 3 bases at V and 2 bases at J, with 5 bases between the two ends. The CDR3 has 12 amino acids. This sequence originates from a man in his 60s with acute or convalescent COVID-19. V and J are TRBV7-2 and TRBJ2-7; D unclear. The sequenced material came from peripheral blood. The CDR3 sequence is CASSFPTYEQYF. The CDR3 DNA follows: TGTGCCAGCAGCTTTCCAACCTACGAGCAGTACTTC.